This record concerns one TCR beta chain sequence. The antigen is not known. V dropped 1 base and J dropped 2; count of bases not matched to a gene: 9. This CDR3 has 16 amino acids. CDR1 is SGHRS and CDR2 is YFSETQ in the germline V gene. Constant-segment primers served in 5'RACE that generated TCR alpha and TCR beta cDNA libraries bearing sample barcodes and UMIs. TCRdb fed the 5' RACE reads into MiXCR, producing one record per CDR3 protein. The profile shows approximately 300,000 distinct CDR3 sequences, roughly 8% of them singletons. This record comes from a study of T-cell memory formation after mild COVID-19. Study-level results: Researchers report contracting CD4+ clones mostly in CM and EM, with CD8+ clones in EMRA. The second-wave clones peaking on day 37 were not confirmed as SARS-CoV-2-specific. Memory cells collected pre-infection included some clones that later responded, suggesting cross-reactive memory joined.

The source material was PBMCs or a T cell subset sorted from them (not recorded which). The clonotype was recovered from a man aged 18 to 29 who had mild COVID-19 (a few samples of this study predate the infection). Cell type and time point are not known. The rearrangement joins TRBV5-1 to TRBJ2-7, with 7 bases identical to TRBD2. CDR3 in amino acids: CASSLRSSGVTYEQYF. CDR3 nucleotide sequence: TGCGCCAGCAGCTTGAGGTCTAGCGGAGTCACCTACGAGCAGTACTTC.